The clone carrying this T cell receptor beta chain has more than one count but fewer than ten. These data originate in a study of blood T cells in healthy people across ages. CDR3 length: 16 amino acids. V gave up 4 bases and J gave up 8 bases; unmatched junction bases: 15. Looked up from germline, CDR1 is SGHTA and CDR2 is FQGNSA. A J-beta primer mix and a sample-barcoded 5' primer were used in a second PCR of about 7 to 12 cycles. Per-sample output comprised a minimum of 2.5 million paired-end reads containing CDR3. TCRdb itself ran the 5' RACE reads through MiXCR, one entry per CDR3 protein. The profile shows about 1.8 million distinct CDR3 sequences, around 50% of them singletons. Every sample yielded at least 7 million isolated PBMCs.

The chain joins TRBV7-2 to TRBJ2-5; TRBD1 agrees at 8 bases. This receptor was obtained from a woman in her thirties or forties in good health. The sample consisted of blood. The CDR3 coding sequence is TGTGCCAGCAGCTCACACCCGGGGGCAGGGGGCGAAACCCAGTACTTC. This translates into CASSSHPGAGGETQYF.